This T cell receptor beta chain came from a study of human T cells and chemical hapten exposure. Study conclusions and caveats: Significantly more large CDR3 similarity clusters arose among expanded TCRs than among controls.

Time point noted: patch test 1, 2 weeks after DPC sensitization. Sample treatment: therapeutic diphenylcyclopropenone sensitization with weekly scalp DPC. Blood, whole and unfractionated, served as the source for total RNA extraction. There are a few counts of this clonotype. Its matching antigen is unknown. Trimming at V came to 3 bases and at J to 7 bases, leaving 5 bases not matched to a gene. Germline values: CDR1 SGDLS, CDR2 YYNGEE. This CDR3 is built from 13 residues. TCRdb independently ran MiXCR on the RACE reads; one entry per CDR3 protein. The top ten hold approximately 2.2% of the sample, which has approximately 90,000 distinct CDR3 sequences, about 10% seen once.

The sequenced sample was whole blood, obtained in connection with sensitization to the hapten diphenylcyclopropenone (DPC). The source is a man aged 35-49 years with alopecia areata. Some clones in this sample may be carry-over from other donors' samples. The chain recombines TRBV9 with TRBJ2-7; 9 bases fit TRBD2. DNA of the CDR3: TGTGCCAGCAGCGGGGCGGGAGGGCAAGAGCAGTACTTC. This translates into CASSGAGGQEQYF.